A selection of T cell receptor beta chains follows, all from one sample in a study of beta chain features in type 1 diabetes. Measured with immunoSEQ multiplex PCR; TCRdb has only the in-frame clones, and not every one. The sample lists approximately 470,000 clones, over 25% occurring once. The sequencing input was naive CD4+ T cells from blood. These receptors all come from a man in his late teens or twenties in good health. CDR3s include the opening cysteine and the closing phenylalanine or tryptophan. The D gene is left open where the match is weak. The size of a clone is reported for some rows only, either as once, few or many, or as a class for expanded clones.

j_call	v_call	clone_size	d_call	cdr3_nt	cdr3_aa
TRBJ2-6	TRBV7-2	.	.	TGTGCCAGCAGCCCCGACCCAAATGGGGCCAACGTCCTGACTTTC	CASSPDPNGANVLTF
TRBJ2-1	TRBV29-1	few	.	TGCAGCGCCGCGGTGGGGGTAGACAATGAGCAGTTCTTC	CSAAVGVDNEQFF
TRBJ1-2	TRBV7-9	.	.	TGTGCCAGCAGCTTAGCAGCTTCCAGGGGTAACTATGGCTACACCTTC	CASSLAASRGNYGYTF
TRBJ1-5	TRBV30	few	.	TGTGCCTGGGGCGAGCAGGGAGGTCAGCCCCAGCATTTT	CAWGEQGGQPQHF
TRBJ2-1	TRBV9	few	.	TGTGCCAGCAGCGACAACAATGAGCAGTTCTTC	CASSDNNEQFF
TRBJ1-2	TRBV7-2	few	.	TGTGCCAGCAGCTTACCACAGGGCTATGGCTACACCTTC	CASSLPQGYGYTF
TRBJ2-1	TRBV7-9	few	.	TGTGCCAGCATCCAACCCCTAACAGGCACGGGCTCCTACAATGAGCAGTTCTTC	CASIQPLTGTGSYNEQFF
TRBJ2-4	TRBV25-1	few	.	TGTGCCAGCAGGGGGAATGGGGCCAAAAACATTCAGTACTTC	CASRGNGAKNIQYF
TRBJ2-2	TRBV7-9	.	TRBD2	TGTGCCAGCAGCCCTTTGACTAGCGGGAGCGACACCGGGGAGCTGTTTTTT	CASSPLTSGSDTGELFF
TRBJ2-1	TRBV7-2	.	.	TGTGCCAGCAGCTTATCGCGTGCCTACAATGAGCAGTTCTTC	CASSLSRAYNEQFF
TRBJ2-7	TRBV5-1	.	.	TGCGCCAGCAGCAGGGGGACGCCGAGCTCCTACGAGCAGTACTTC	CASSRGTPSSYEQYF
TRBJ1-2	TRBV30	.	TRBD1	TGTGCCTGGAATATGGGGACAGGGAGAGGCTACACCTTC	CAWNMGTGRGYTF
TRBJ1-1	TRBV7-2	.	TRBD1	TGTGCCAGCAGCTCACGGACAGGCGGCGCGAACACTGAAGCTTTCTTT	CASSSRTGGANTEAFF
TRBJ1-5	TRBV4-1	.	.	TGCGCCAGCAGCCCTAGGGTCGGGACTGGACAGCCCCAGCATTTT	CASSPRVGTGQPQHF
TRBJ1-1	TRBV4-2	.	TRBD1	TGTGCCAGCAGCCAAGATGCGAACAGGGGTGGGACTGAAGCTTTCTTT	CASSQDANRGGTEAFF
TRBJ2-3	TRBV7-2	.	TRBD2	TGTGCCAGCAGCCGAGGGACTAGCGGACACACAGATACGCAGTATTTT	CASSRGTSGHTDTQYF
TRBJ2-5	TRBV11-2	few	TRBD2	TGTGCCAGCAGCTTGGCTAGCGGTGGGACCCAGTACTTC	CASSLASGGTQYF
TRBJ1-1	TRBV29-1	few	.	TGCAGCGTTGAATTTCAACAGGGCCTCACTGAAGCTTTCTTT	CSVEFQQGLTEAFF
TRBJ2-1	TRBV15	.	.	TGTGCCACCAGCAGAGTTCGCGGGACCCTCTACAATGAGCAGTTCTTC	CATSRVRGTLYNEQFF